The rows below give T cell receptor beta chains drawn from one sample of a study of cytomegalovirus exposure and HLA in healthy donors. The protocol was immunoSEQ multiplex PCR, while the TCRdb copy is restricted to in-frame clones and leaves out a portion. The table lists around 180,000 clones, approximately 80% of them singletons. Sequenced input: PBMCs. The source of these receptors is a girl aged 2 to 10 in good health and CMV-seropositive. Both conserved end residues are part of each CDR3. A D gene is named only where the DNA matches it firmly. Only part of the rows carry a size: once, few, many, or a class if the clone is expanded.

CDR3aa: CASSSTWGGPQHF; CDR3nt: TGTGCCAGCAGTTCTACCTGGGGGGGGCCCCAGCATTTT; abundance: .; j_gene: TRBJ1-5; d_gene: .; v_gene: TRBV27
CDR3aa: CASDDRYNEQFF; CDR3nt: TGTGCCAGCGACGACAGGTACAATGAGCAGTTCTTC; abundance: few; j_gene: TRBJ2-1; d_gene: .; v_gene: TRBV28
CDR3aa: CAGGGASGSYEQYF; CDR3nt: TGTGCCGGCGGAGGGGCTAGCGGGTCCTACGAGCAGTACTTC; abundance: once; j_gene: TRBJ2-7; d_gene: TRBD2; v_gene: TRBV6-1
CDR3aa: CASSYRHNSGANVLTF; CDR3nt: TGTGCCAGCAGCTACCGACACAACTCTGGGGCCAACGTCCTGACTTTC; abundance: .; j_gene: TRBJ2-6; d_gene: .; v_gene: TRBV13
CDR3aa: CASSLALKGLSPQPQHF; CDR3nt: TGTGCCAGCAGCTTAGCGCTGAAGGGACTCTCCCCTCAGCCCCAGCATTTT; abundance: .; j_gene: TRBJ1-5; d_gene: .; v_gene: TRBV7-2
CDR3aa: CASSLGKSYNEQFF; CDR3nt: TGTGCCAGCAGCCTCGGGAAGAGTTACAATGAGCAGTTCTTC; abundance: .; j_gene: TRBJ2-1; d_gene: .; v_gene: TRBV11-3
CDR3aa: CASSSRQGPMDTQYF; CDR3nt: TGTGCCAGCAGCTCAAGACAGGGCCCTATGGATACGCAGTATTTT; abundance: .; j_gene: TRBJ2-3; d_gene: TRBD1; v_gene: TRBV7-3
CDR3aa: CASSGPPGLQSGELFF; CDR3nt: TGTGCCAGCAGCGGGCCTCCGGGACTCCAGTCCGGGGAGCTGTTTTTT; abundance: .; j_gene: TRBJ2-2; d_gene: .; v_gene: TRBV9
CDR3aa: CASSPIGQRSYGYTF; CDR3nt: TGCGCCAGCAGCCCGATAGGACAGAGATCCTATGGCTACACCTTC; abundance: .; j_gene: TRBJ1-2; d_gene: .; v_gene: TRBV4-1
CDR3aa: CASSLFGTISYNEQFF; CDR3nt: TGTGCCAGCAGCTTGTTCGGAACTATCTCCTACAATGAGCAGTTCTTC; abundance: .; j_gene: TRBJ2-1; d_gene: .; v_gene: TRBV5-6
CDR3aa: CASHSGAGYEQYF; CDR3nt: TGTGCCAGCCATAGCGGGGCCGGCTACGAGCAGTACTTC; abundance: .; j_gene: TRBJ2-7; d_gene: TRBD2; v_gene: TRBV28
CDR3aa: CASSPSGEAGAGELFF; CDR3nt: TGTGCCAGCAGTCCAAGTGGAGAAGCGGGAGCCGGGGAGCTGTTTTTT; abundance: .; j_gene: TRBJ2-2; d_gene: TRBD2; v_gene: TRBV7-3
CDR3aa: CASSLARGHYGYTF; CDR3nt: TGTGCCAGCAGCTTAGCCCGAGGGCACTATGGCTACACCTTC; abundance: .; j_gene: TRBJ1-2; d_gene: .; v_gene: TRBV7-8
CDR3aa: CASSYRDREMICEQFF; CDR3nt: TGTGCCAGCAGTTACCGGGACAGGGAGATGATCTGTGAGCAGTTCTTC; abundance: .; j_gene: TRBJ2-1; d_gene: TRBD1; v_gene: TRBV6-7
CDR3aa: CASSLFPYNGREKLFF; CDR3nt: TGTGCCAGCAGTTTATTTCCATATAATGGGAGGGAAAAACTGTTTTTT; abundance: .; j_gene: TRBJ1-4; d_gene: .; v_gene: TRBV28
CDR3aa: CASRKGQGRNYGYTF; CDR3nt: TGTGCCAGTAGAAAGGGACAGGGGCGGAACTATGGCTACACCTTC; abundance: .; j_gene: TRBJ1-2; d_gene: TRBD1; v_gene: TRBV19
CDR3aa: CASSKDRVNQPQHF; CDR3nt: TGTGCCAGCAGCAAGGACAGGGTCAATCAGCCCCAGCATTTT; abundance: .; j_gene: TRBJ1-5; d_gene: TRBD1; v_gene: TRBV11-2
CDR3aa: CASSLGGVGNTEAFF; CDR3nt: TGTGCCAGCAGCTTAGGCGGGGTGGGGAACACTGAAGCTTTCTTT; abundance: .; j_gene: TRBJ1-1; d_gene: .; v_gene: TRBV7-6
CDR3aa: CAWSGGGRDNEKLFF; CDR3nt: TGTGCCTGGAGTGGGGGGGGCAGGGACAATGAAAAACTGTTTTTT; abundance: once; j_gene: TRBJ1-4; d_gene: .; v_gene: TRBV30
CDR3aa: CASSRQGRYEQYF; CDR3nt: TGTGCCAGCAGTCGACAGGGACGCTACGAGCAGTACTTC; abundance: .; j_gene: TRBJ2-7; d_gene: TRBD1; v_gene: TRBV7-2
CDR3aa: CAWSRRRETEAFF; CDR3nt: TGTGCCTGGAGTCGGAGGAGGGAAACTGAAGCTTTCTTT; abundance: few; j_gene: TRBJ1-1; d_gene: .; v_gene: TRBV30
CDR3aa: CAISELAGPNQPQHF; CDR3nt: TGTGCCATCAGTGAGTTGGCAGGCCCGAATCAGCCCCAGCATTTT; abundance: .; j_gene: TRBJ1-5; d_gene: .; v_gene: TRBV10-3
CDR3aa: CASSLRLAGDGTDTQYF; CDR3nt: TGCGCCAGCAGCTTGAGACTAGCGGGAGATGGCACAGATACGCAGTATTTT; abundance: .; j_gene: TRBJ2-3; d_gene: TRBD2; v_gene: TRBV5-1
CDR3aa: CASSFLITGELFF; CDR3nt: TGTGCCAGCAGTTTTTTAATCACCGGGGAGCTGTTTTTT; abundance: .; j_gene: TRBJ2-2; d_gene: .; v_gene: TRBV28
CDR3aa: CASSLARREPSYEQYF; CDR3nt: TGTGCCAGCAGTTTGGCTCGTAGGGAGCCCTCCTACGAGCAGTACTTC; abundance: .; j_gene: TRBJ2-7; d_gene: .; v_gene: TRBV28
CDR3aa: CASGVAGVGQPQHF; CDR3nt: TGTGCTAGTGGTGTGGCAGGGGTCGGTCAGCCCCAGCATTTT; abundance: few; j_gene: TRBJ1-5; d_gene: .; v_gene: TRBV12-5
CDR3aa: CAWSPGTGLLAFF; CDR3nt: TGTGCCTGGAGTCCCGGGACAGGCTTATTGGCTTTCTTT; abundance: .; j_gene: TRBJ1-1; d_gene: TRBD1; v_gene: TRBV30
CDR3aa: CASSQRFGLAGGISYNEQFF; CDR3nt: TGTGCCAGCAGCCAAAGGTTTGGGCTAGCGGGAGGGATCTCCTACAATGAGCAGTTCTTC; abundance: .; j_gene: TRBJ2-1; d_gene: TRBD2; v_gene: TRBV4-2
CDR3aa: CASSLELAGAREQYF; CDR3nt: TGTGCCAGCAGCTTAGAACTAGCGGGTGCCCGGGAGCAGTACTTC; abundance: .; j_gene: TRBJ2-7; d_gene: TRBD2; v_gene: TRBV7-2
CDR3aa: CASSIGQGAEAFF; CDR3nt: TGCGCCAGCAGCATTGGACAGGGGGCTGAAGCTTTCTTT; abundance: few; j_gene: TRBJ1-1; d_gene: TRBD1; v_gene: TRBV5-1
CDR3aa: CASTHSGGNEQFF; CDR3nt: TGTGCCAGTACTCATTCCGGTGGCAATGAGCAGTTCTTC; abundance: .; j_gene: TRBJ2-1; d_gene: .; v_gene: TRBV19
CDR3aa: CASRRGASPYGYTF; CDR3nt: TGTGCCAGCAGGCGGGGGGCCAGCCCTTATGGCTACACCTTC; abundance: .; j_gene: TRBJ1-2; d_gene: .; v_gene: TRBV27
CDR3aa: CASSLISRETQYF; CDR3nt: TGTGCCAGCAGCTTAATTAGCCGGGAGACCCAGTACTTC; abundance: .; j_gene: TRBJ2-5; d_gene: .; v_gene: TRBV7-3
CDR3aa: CASKRQGTSNQPQHF; CDR3nt: TGTGCCAGCAAAAGACAGGGGACTAGCAATCAGCCCCAGCATTTT; abundance: .; j_gene: TRBJ1-5; d_gene: TRBD1; v_gene: TRBV5-8
CDR3aa: CASSLTADGSYEQYF; CDR3nt: TGTGCCAGCAGCTTGACAGCCGATGGGTCTTACGAGCAGTACTTC; abundance: .; j_gene: TRBJ2-7; d_gene: .; v_gene: TRBV11-2
CDR3aa: CASSLYAGRASEQFF; CDR3nt: TGTGCCAGCAGCTTATATGCCGGGAGGGCGTCTGAGCAGTTCTTC; abundance: .; j_gene: TRBJ2-1; d_gene: TRBD2; v_gene: TRBV7-2
CDR3aa: CSVGRGKEKLFF; CDR3nt: TGCAGCGTTGGCAGGGGAAAGGAAAAACTGTTTTTT; abundance: .; j_gene: TRBJ1-4; d_gene: .; v_gene: TRBV29-1
CDR3aa: CASTAGGGSYEQYF; CDR3nt: TGTGCCAGCACCGCGGGGGGGGGCAGCTACGAGCAGTACTTC; abundance: .; j_gene: TRBJ2-7; d_gene: TRBD2; v_gene: TRBV2
CDR3aa: CSSSSGLAGVAYEQYF; CDR3nt: TGTTCCAGCAGCTCAGGACTAGCGGGAGTGGCCTACGAGCAGTACTTC; abundance: .; j_gene: TRBJ2-7; d_gene: TRBD2; v_gene: TRBV7-9
CDR3aa: CASSPGLEQETQYF; CDR3nt: TGTGCCAGCTCACCGGGACTAGAACAAGAGACCCAGTACTTC; abundance: .; j_gene: TRBJ2-5; d_gene: TRBD2; v_gene: TRBV18
CDR3aa: CASSPGDWSMRTNTGELFF; CDR3nt: TGTGCCAGCAGCCCCGGGGACTGGAGTATGCGTACGAACACCGGGGAGCTGTTTTTT; abundance: .; j_gene: TRBJ2-2; d_gene: .; v_gene: TRBV28
CDR3aa: CASSGGQVNTGELFF; CDR3nt: TGTGCCAGCAGTGGGGGACAGGTGAACACCGGGGAGCTGTTTTTT; abundance: .; j_gene: TRBJ2-2; d_gene: TRBD1; v_gene: TRBV6-1
CDR3aa: CASSLGRTGTTEAFF; CDR3nt: TGTGCCAGCAGCTTAGGAAGGACAGGGACCACTGAAGCTTTCTTT; abundance: few; j_gene: TRBJ1-1; d_gene: TRBD1; v_gene: TRBV13
CDR3aa: CASSSTGTGYGYTF; CDR3nt: TGTGCCAGCAGCTCTACCGGGACAGGGTATGGCTACACCTTC; abundance: .; j_gene: TRBJ1-2; d_gene: TRBD1; v_gene: TRBV6-5
CDR3aa: CASSERGFTEAFF; CDR3nt: TGTGCCAGCAGTGAACGGGGTTTCACTGAAGCTTTCTTT; abundance: .; j_gene: TRBJ1-1; d_gene: .; v_gene: TRBV6-5
CDR3aa: CASRAGLYEQYF; CDR3nt: TGTGCCAGCCGCGCAGGGTTGTACGAGCAGTACTTC; abundance: .; j_gene: TRBJ2-7; d_gene: .; v_gene: TRBV7-9